These 16 T cell receptor beta chains were sequenced from one sample in a study of T-cell reconstitution after alpha-beta-depleted transplantation in children. Preparation of the TCRbeta library involved a method that used unique molecular identifiers. TCRdb used MiXCR to reprocess the PCR reads, holding one entry per CDR3 protein. The sample comprises approximately 250,000 distinct CDR3 sequences, 20% to 30% of which are singletons, and roughly 2.5% rests with the top ten. Material: PBMCs, obtained before TCRalphabeta/CD19-depleted stem cell transplant. The receptors originated from a girl aged 2 to 10 with Fanconi anemia, due to receive a stem cell transplant.

V usage is TRBV5-1 and J usage is TRBJ1-1; D uncertain. The CDR3 totals 11 residues. Germline loops: CDR1 SGHRS, CDR2 YFSETQ. V lost 0 bases to trimming and J lost 13 bases, with 10 bases between them. This chain's CDR3 is CASSLGSKGFF. CDR3 DNA sequence: TGCGCCAGCAGCTTGGGTTCCAAGGGTTTCTTT.

The J gene is TRBJ2-7, the V gene TRBV5-1, with D possibly being TRBD1 (7 bases). The V end lost 0 bases, the J end lost 5 bases, and 18 bases lay between the germline ends. The CDR3 is made up of 16 amino acids. Germline loops: CDR1 SGHRS, CDR2 YFSETQ. This chain's CDR3 is CASSLAISGGYDEQYF. Written as DNA, the CDR3 is TGCGCCAGCAGCTTGGCCATTTCAGGGGGGTACGACGAGCAGTACTTC.

At least ten counts were recorded for this clonotype. V usage is TRBV12-3 or TRBV12-4 and J usage is TRBJ1-1, with 8 bases matching TRBD1. This CDR3 spans 11 amino acids. The V gene end was trimmed by 11 bases and the J gene end by 4 bases; junction bases not matched to a gene: 3. This CDR3 is CAVDRATEAFF. Written as DNA, the CDR3 is TGTGCCGTGGACAGGGCCACTGAAGCTTTCTTT.

In its sample, this clonotype was seen a few times. The chain couples TRBV12-3 or TRBV12-4 to TRBJ2-2; possible D gene TRBD1, 5 bases. V shed 5 bases and J shed 2 bases, with 12 bases lying between them. This CDR3 has 15 amino acids. The CDR3 bases are TGTGCCAGCAGTCCCTGGCAGGGTAACACCGGGGAGCTGTTTTTT. Amino acid sequence: CASSPWQGNTGELFF.

This clonotype was detected only a few times. This chain uses TRBV29-1 with TRBJ2-7; D perhaps matches TRBD1 (6 bases). The CDR3 runs 12 residues. V lost 4 bases to trimming and J lost 5 bases, with 12 bases between them. In germline, CDR1 is SQVTM, CDR2 ANQGSEA. This CDR3 reads CSVANRVDEQYF. DNA of the CDR3: TGCAGCGTTGCAAACAGGGTCGACGAGCAGTACTTC.

The V and J genes are TRBV7-8 and TRBJ2-1; possibly TRBD2 for D (5 bases). V lost 1 base and J lost 6, with 16 bases in between. Germline loops: CDR1 SGHVS, CDR2 FQNEAQ. This CDR3 has 16 residues. CDR3 bases: TGTGCCAGCAGCTTAGGTTCCCAGGAGGCCATCAATGAGCAGTTCTTC. Protein: CASSLGSQEAINEQFF. The complete variable domain, with remaining parts taken from reference TRBV7-8 and TRBJ2-1, reads GAGVSQSPRYKVAKRGQDVALRCDPISGHVSLFWYQQALGQGPEFLTYFQNEAQLDKSGLPSDRFFAERPEGSVSTLKIQRTQQEDSAVYLCASSLGSQEAINEQFFGPGTRLTVL.

This clonotype was recorded at least ten times. The V call is TRBV5-1, the J call TRBJ2-7; the D gene is possibly TRBD1 (6 bases). The germline V gene encodes CDR1 SGHRS and CDR2 YFSETQ. V was pared by 7 bases and J by 0 bases, with 14 bases between. This CDR3 has 14 residues. The CDR3 is CASGWGLSSYEQYF. As DNA, the CDR3 is TGCGCCAGCGGGTGGGGGCTGAGCTCCTACGAGCAGTACTTC. Variable domain in full (rest from reference TRBV5-1 and TRBJ2-7): KAGVTQTPRYLIKTRGQQVTLSCSPISGHRSVSWYQQTPGQGLQFLFEYFSETQRNKGNFPGRFSGRQFSNSRSEMNVSTLELGDSALYLCASGWGLSSYEQYFGPGTRLTVT.

This clonotype was recorded many times. The chain has TRBV29-1 and TRBJ2-3; D unclear. The CDR3 covers 14 residues. The V end was cut by 4 bases, the J end by 4 bases, with 15 bases between. Germline CDR1 is SQVTM and CDR2 is ANQGSEA. CDR3 in DNA: TGCAGCGTTGGGCGGTCACCCCCGGCAGATACGCAGTATTTT. Its translation is CSVGRSPPADTQYF.

The rearrangement joins TRBV20-1 to TRBJ1-5; 7 nucleotides line up with TRBD1. Germline trimming cut 6 bases from V and 2 bases from J; bases unmatched to any gene: 4. This CDR3 is 13 amino acids long. Germline V CDR1 and CDR2: DFQATT, SNEGSKA (reference sequence). The CDR3, as DNA: TGCAGTGCACAGACAGGGCGCAATCAGCCCCAGCATTTT. Amino acid sequence: CSAQTGRNQPQHF.

In its sample, this clonotype was seen a few times. The V gene is TRBV25-1, the J gene TRBJ1-6, with unresolved D. The germline V gene encodes CDR1 MGHDK and CDR2 SYGVNS. V lost 5 bases and J lost 0, with 11 bases in between. The CDR3 length is 16 residues. The CDR3 sequence is CASSQEVSSYNSPLHF. CDR3 bases: TGTGCCAGCAGTCAAGAAGTAAGCTCCTATAATTCACCCCTCCACTTT.

This clonotype was recorded many times. This chain connects TRBV25-1 to TRBJ2-3; D gene uncertain. V lost 3 bases and J 0 bases, leaving 13 bases between the germline ends. Germline V gives CDR1 MGHDK, CDR2 SYGVNS. This CDR3 is built from 16 residues. CDR3 in amino acids: CASSDRPHPSTDTQYF. CDR3 bases: TGTGCCAGCAGTGACCGGCCCCACCCTAGCACAGATACGCAGTATTTT.

The table lists this clonotype with many counts. The CDR3 spells CSASHGLLAKNIQYF. CDR3 DNA: TGCAGTGCTAGTCACGGACTTCTAGCCAAAAACATTCAGTACTTC. This sequence joins TRBV20-1 and TRBJ2-4; D possibly corresponds to TRBD2 (5 bases). Trimming stripped 3 bases from V and 0 bases from J, with 12 bases between. This CDR3 contains 15 residues. Looked up from germline, CDR1 is DFQATT and CDR2 is SNEGSKA (reference sequence).

At least ten counts were recorded for this clonotype. The chain links TRBV5-1 to TRBJ2-1; the match to TRBD1 covers 11 bases. CDR1 SGHRS and CDR2 YFSETQ come from the germline V gene. The J segment lost 7 bases and the V segment lost 4 bases, leaving 7 bases of the junction unmatched. CDR3 length: 15 residues. This CDR3 is CASSTGQGAGNEQFF. CDR3 in DNA: TGCGCCAGCAGCACCGGACAGGGGGCAGGGAATGAGCAGTTCTTC.

The sample holds many counts of this clonotype. The chain couples TRBV5-1 to TRBJ2-2; 7 positions match TRBD2. Germline V gives CDR1 SGHRS, CDR2 YFSETQ. The V and J ends lost 2 bases and 2 bases, in that order; junction bases with no gene match: 6. The CDR3 sequence is 16 residues long. DNA for the CDR3: TGCGCCAGCAGCTTCTTGCTAGCGGAAAACACCGGGGAGCTGTTTTTT. It encodes CASSFLLAENTGELFF.

This clonotype was found many times. V gene TRBV6-5 combines with J gene TRBJ2-3, with 7 positions matching TRBD1. V lost 5 bases, J lost 6 bases, and 14 bases stayed unmatched. The CDR3 runs 16 residues. Germline CDR1 reads MNHEY; CDR2 reads SVGAGI. DNA of the CDR3: TGTGCCAGCAGTCGCAGGAAGGGCAGGGGGTGGGATACGCAGTATTTT. It translates to CASSRRKGRGWDTQYF.

This clonotype was seen ten or more times. This sequence joins TRBV5-1 and TRBJ2-3; no definite D call. Germline CDR1 and CDR2: SGHRS and YFSETQ. V dropped 0 bases and J dropped 2 bases, with 13 bases sitting between them. This CDR3 has 16 residues. The CDR3 DNA reads as TGCGCCAGCAGCTTGGTGCCGAACCCATCCACAGATACGCAGTATTTT. It encodes CASSLVPNPSTDTQYF.